The present T cell receptor beta chain was sequenced within a study of T cell repertoires in aging, cancer and after chemotherapy. Study summary: Repeat sampling of healthy donors over several months to years showed clear clonal overlap.

A few counts support this clonotype. Its antigen is undetermined. Multiplex touch-down PCR with TRB-A/B primers amplified rearranged V-D-J TRB sequences. TCRdb passed the multiplex PCR reads through MiXCR, listing each CDR3 protein once. The top ten clones hold about 5% of a sample with more than 6,500 distinct CDR3 sequences, about 35% of them seen once. TCR beta rearrangements were amplified from peripheral blood genomic DNA. The V segment lost 8 bases and the J segment 5 bases; nucleotides outside the gene matches: 7. Germline CDR1 and CDR2: MNHNS and SASEGT. The CDR3 extends over 13 amino acids. Study-level findings and limits: These repertoire data do not allow conclusions about immunological memory after chemotherapy. In cancer patients, declining TCR diversity with age involved lost richness and lost evenness. In each cancer cohort, median generation probability increased across chemotherapy, suggesting thymic output rebounded.

Material for sequencing was blood. This TCR derives from a human donor in good health. This chain links TRBV6-1 with TRBJ2-7, with 9 positions matching TRBD1. The CDR3 is CASFRDRADEQYF. The DNA of the CDR3 is TGTGCCAGCTTCCGGGACAGGGCCGACGAGCAGTACTTC.